The clone carrying this TCR beta chain has only a few counts. Its antigen is undetermined. Unique molecular identifiers were incorporated into the prepared TCRbeta library. MiXCR was run by TCRdb on the PCR reads, yielding one entry per CDR3 protein. The table has more than 200,000 distinct CDR3 sequences, roughly 26% seen once. Germline assignment: CDR1 SEHNR and CDR2 FQNEAQ (reference sequence). V lost 2 bases and J 5 bases, leaving 12 bases between the germline ends. This CDR3 spans 14 amino acids. These data are taken from a study of T-cell reconstitution after alpha-beta-depleted transplantation in children. Study-wide findings and caveats: Several hundred expanded graft clones reportedly supplied alpha-beta T cells about two months after transplant. Newly generated T cells supplied most T-cell counts and diversity one year post-transplant.

This sequence originates from a girl between 2 and 10 years old with Fanconi anemia, due to receive a stem cell transplant. The V and J genes are TRBV7-9 and TRBJ2-5; TRBD2 is a possible D gene (7 bases). Sequences were derived from PBMCs, sampled before TCRalphabeta/CD19-depleted stem cell transplant. CDR3 protein: CASSLTGGLETQYF. In nucleotides, the CDR3 is TGTGCCAGCAGCTTAACGGGGGGCCTGGAGACCCAGTACTTC.